The rows below give T cell receptor beta chains drawn from one sample of a study of cytotoxic CD8 clonotypes in ibrutinib-treated CLL. The table came from immunoSEQ multiplex PCR; TCRdb's copy has only in-frame clones and leaves some out. The sample gives approximately 340,000 clones, about 64% of which show up once; roughly 6% is in the top ten. Here the sequenced sample was PBMCs, taken after 36 months of ibrutinib treatment. The origin of the receptors is a human donor with chronic lymphocytic leukemia. CDR3s include the opening cysteine and the closing phenylalanine or tryptophan. Fields, in order: clone size, V gene, D gene, J gene, CDR3 DNA, CDR3 protein. D genes are given only for firm matches. Expanded clones get a size class; other rows say once, few or many, or leave the size out.

.	TRBV7-8	TRBD1	TRBJ1-2	TGTGCCAGCAGAAGAAGCCAGGGGGCGGGTGGCTACACCTTC	CASRRSQGAGGYTF
.	TRBV5-1	.	TRBJ2-7	TGCGCCAGCACCTCGAGGAGCTCCTACGAGCAGTACTTC	CASTSRSSYEQYF
.	TRBV5-1	TRBD1	TRBJ1-1	TGCGCCAGCAGCTTGGGACAGGGGCTCGCTTTCTTT	CASSLGQGLAFF
.	TRBV13	TRBD1	TRBJ2-7	TGTGCCAGCAGCTTGGGGGCAACAGGGGTCCCCGAGCAGTACTTC	CASSLGATGVPEQYF
.	TRBV19	.	TRBJ2-7	TGTGCCAGTAGCCCCACCCGACAGGGAGGCTCCTACGAGCAGTACTTC	CASSPTRQGGSYEQYF
.	TRBV19	TRBD2	TRBJ2-3	TGTGCCAGTAGTAGGAGGGGCCTAGCGGGAGGGCCGGATACGCAGTATTTT	CASSRRGLAGGPDTQYF
.	TRBV2	.	TRBJ2-7	TGTGCCAGCAGTGACTTTCTCTTTTACGAGCAGTACTTC	CASSDFLFYEQYF
.	TRBV29-1	TRBD2	TRBJ2-2	TGCAGCGTTGGGACTAGCGGGACCGGGGAGCTGTTTTTT	CSVGTSGTGELFF
.	TRBV11-2	TRBD2	TRBJ2-5	TGTGCCAGCAGAGAAGGGTGGCGGGAGGGCGTCGAGACCCAGTACTTC	CASREGWREGVETQYF
.	TRBV4-1	TRBD1	TRBJ1-2	TGCGCCAGCAGCCAAGGATGGGGGCCGACCGGGACAGTTAACTATGGCTACACCTTC	CASSQGWGPTGTVNYGYTF
.	TRBV28	.	TRBJ2-7	TGTGCCAGCAGTCCAGGACAGACCTACGAGCAGTACTTC	CASSPGQTYEQYF
.	TRBV7-2	.	TRBJ1-2	TGTGCCAGCAGCTTCCGGGACGGCTCTAACTATGGCTACACCTTC	CASSFRDGSNYGYTF
.	TRBV2	.	TRBJ1-2	TGTGCCAGCAGTTTCGGGACCTATAGGGATGGCTACACCTTC	CASSFGTYRDGYTF
.	TRBV28	.	TRBJ2-2	TGTGCCAGCAGTCGCTCTCGACACACCGGGGAGCTGTTTTTT	CASSRSRHTGELFF
few	TRBV7-9	.	TRBJ1-5	TGTGCCAGCAGCCTGTTAGGGGACCAGCCCCAGCATTTT	CASSLLGDQPQHF
.	TRBV27	.	TRBJ2-7	TGTGCCAGCGATACAGCCCGGACAGATATCTCCTACGAGCAGTACTTC	CASDTARTDISYEQYF